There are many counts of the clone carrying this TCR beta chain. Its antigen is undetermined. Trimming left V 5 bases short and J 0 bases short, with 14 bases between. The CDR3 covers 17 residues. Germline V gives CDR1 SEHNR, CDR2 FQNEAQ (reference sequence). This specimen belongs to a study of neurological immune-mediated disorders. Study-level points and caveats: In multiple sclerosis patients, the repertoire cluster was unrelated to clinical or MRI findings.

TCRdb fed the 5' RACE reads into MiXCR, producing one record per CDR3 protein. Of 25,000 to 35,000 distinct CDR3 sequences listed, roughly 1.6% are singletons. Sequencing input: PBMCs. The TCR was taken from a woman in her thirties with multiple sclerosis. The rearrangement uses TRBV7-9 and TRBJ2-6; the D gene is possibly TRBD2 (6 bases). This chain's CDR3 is CASSPSGRNSGANVLTF. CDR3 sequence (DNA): TGTGCCAGCAGCCCATCCGGGAGAAACTCTGGGGCCAACGTCCTGACTTTC.